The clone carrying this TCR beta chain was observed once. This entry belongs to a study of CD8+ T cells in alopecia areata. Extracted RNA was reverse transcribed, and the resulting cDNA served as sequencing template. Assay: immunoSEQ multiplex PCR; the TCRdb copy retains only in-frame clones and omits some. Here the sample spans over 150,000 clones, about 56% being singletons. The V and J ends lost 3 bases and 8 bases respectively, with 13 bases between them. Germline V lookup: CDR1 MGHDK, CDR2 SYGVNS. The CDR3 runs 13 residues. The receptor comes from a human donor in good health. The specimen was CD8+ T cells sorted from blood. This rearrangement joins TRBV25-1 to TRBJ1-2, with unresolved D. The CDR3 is CASSDRRLNGYTF. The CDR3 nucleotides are TGTGCCAGCAGTGACCGCCGACTTAACGGCTACACCTTC.